Below, 11 T cell receptor beta chains from the same sample are listed, as sequenced in a study of immune evolution from preneoplasia to lung adenocarcinoma (dated by TCRdb to the early 2020s). Library preparation was by the immunoSEQ multiplex PCR assay. In TCRdb, the immuneACCESS table is reduced to in-frame sequences with V and J assigned. These tables do not hold every clone; where another copy was compared, an unresolved V gene accounts for under half, and the others remain unexplained. The sample table records about 6,400 clones; roughly 80% of these occur just once. In total, the top ten clones hold roughly 6.3% of the sample. Sequenced material: FFPE minimally invasive lung adenocarcinoma tissue. This sample's cell subset or site label indicates: micro-invasive lung adenocarcinoma (MIA). These receptors were obtained from a person aged 50-70 years with lung adenocarcinoma.

The chain is built from TRBV28 and TRBJ2-7; 9 nucleotides align to TRBD2. V gave up 5 bases and J gave up 2 bases; unmatched junction bases: 7. CDR3 size: 15 residues. CDR1 is MDHEN and CDR2 is SYDVKM in the germline V gene. The CDR3 spells CASSLPGLATYEQYF. CDR3 nucleotide sequence: TGTGCCAGCAGTCTTCCGGGACTAGCTACCTACGAGCAGTACTTC.

V usage is TRBV18 and J usage is TRBJ1-4; 7 bases fit TRBD1. The junction had 23 bases not matched to a gene; V was cut back by 6 bases and J by 7 bases. CDR1 is KGHSH and CDR2 is LQKENI in the germline V gene. There are 19 residues in the CDR3. CDR3 DNA sequence: TGTGCCAGCTCTCCTTATCCTTCGGGACAGACTGCGGGTTTTGAAAAACTGTTTTTT. This translates into CASSPYPSGQTAGFEKLFF.

This rearrangement joins TRBV4-1 to TRBJ2-1, with TRBD2 matching 9 bases. CDR3 size: 16 residues. J gave up 4 bases and V 1 base, and 5 bases lay outside the gene matches. CDR1 is MGHRA and CDR2 is YSYEKL in the germline V gene. The DNA of the CDR3 is TGCGCCAGCAGCCAAGCTTCCAGCGGGAGGTACAATGAGCAGTTCTTC. Its protein is CASSQASSGRYNEQFF.

The chain is built from TRBV4-3 and TRBJ2-2; 8 bases match TRBD1. The CDR3 covers 15 residues. Trimming took 5 bases from V and 2 from J; bases not matched to a gene: 4. CDR1 is LGHNA, CDR2 YSLEER, per germline. CDR3 DNA: TGCGCCAGCAGCTGGACAGGGACCAACACCGGGGAGCTGTTTTTT. Translated: CASSWTGTNTGELFF.

This sequence joins TRBV18 and TRBJ1-6; 7 bases map to TRBD1. The V gene end was trimmed by 4 bases and the J gene end by 7 bases; junction bases not matched to a gene: 4. The CDR3 is made up of 14 amino acids. Germline V lookup: CDR1 KGHSH, CDR2 LQKENI. Written as DNA, the CDR3 is TGTGCCAGCTCACGGGACAGCGCAAATTCACCCCTCCACTTT. Amino acids: CASSRDSANSPLHF.

The gene calls are TRBV10-2 and TRBJ1-1; D perhaps matches TRBD1 (6 bases). CDR3 length: 13 amino acids. Germline CDR1 is WSHSY and CDR2 is SAAADI. The V end was cut by 6 bases, the J end by 4 bases, with 12 bases between. CDR3 in DNA: TGCGCCAGCAGGGGGGGCATGGGCACTGAAGCTTTCTTT. This encodes CASRGGMGTEAFF.

This clone was counted a single time. The chain uses TRBV7-9 and TRBJ1-6; the D gene is possibly TRBD1 (6 bases). The germline gives CDR1 SEHNR, CDR2 FQNEAQ (reference sequence). V lost 1 base and J 7 bases, leaving 11 bases between the germline ends. CDR3 length: 15 residues. For the CDR3, the DNA is TGTGCCAGCAGCTTAGTTTCAGGGGTGAATTCACCCCTCCACTTT. The encoded protein is CASSLVSGVNSPLHF.

The J gene is TRBJ2-1, the V gene TRBV5-1; D possibly corresponds to TRBD1 (6 bases). This CDR3 is 12 amino acids long. Germline lookup yields CDR1 SGHRS and CDR2 YFSETQ. Between the trimmed V and J ends, which lost 4 bases and 6 bases, there was a span of 8 bases. The chain's CDR3 is CASSVTGNEQFF. The CDR3 region has the DNA TGCGCCAGCAGCGTGACAGGCAATGAGCAGTTCTTC.

The genes are TRBV6-1 and TRBJ1-1; no reliable D call. Germline assignment: CDR1 MNHNS and CDR2 SASEGT. Trimming took off 2 bases at V and 1 base at J, with 8 bases between the two ends. The CDR3 spans 14 residues. The CDR3 bases are TGTGCCAGCAGTGAAAACCTTTCGAACACTGAAGCTTTCTTT. It encodes CASSENLSNTEAFF.

In its sample, this clone was seen a few times. This chain uses TRBV25-1 with TRBJ2-5; 10 bases agree with TRBD2. CDR1 and CDR2 from the germline V gene are MGHDK and SYGVNS. Germline trimming cut 7 bases from V and 2 bases from J; bases unmatched to any gene: 4. This CDR3 contains 14 residues. The CDR3 region has the DNA TGTGCCAGCACCTTAGCGGGAGGTCAAGAGACCCAGTACTTC. Protein product: CASTLAGGQETQYF.

The table lists this clone with a few counts. CDR3 amino acids: CASSLIPRGGYNEQFF. In nucleotides, the CDR3 is TGCGCCAGCAGCTTGATTCCCCGCGGGGGTTACAATGAGCAGTTCTTC. The rearrangement uses TRBV5-1 and TRBJ2-1; 7 positions agree with TRBD2. The CDR3 sequence is 16 residues long. Germline lookup yields CDR1 SGHRS and CDR2 YFSETQ. V gave up 1 base and J gave up 4 bases; unmatched junction bases: 8.